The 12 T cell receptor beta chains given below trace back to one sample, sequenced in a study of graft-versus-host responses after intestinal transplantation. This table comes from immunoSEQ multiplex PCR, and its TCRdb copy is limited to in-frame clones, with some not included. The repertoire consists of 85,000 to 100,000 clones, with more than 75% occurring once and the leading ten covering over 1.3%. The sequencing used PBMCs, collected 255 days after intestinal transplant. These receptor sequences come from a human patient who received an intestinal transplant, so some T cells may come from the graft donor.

The CDR3 sequence: CASSPSASWENEQFF. CDR3 in DNA: TGTGCCAGCAGCCCGAGCGCTTCGTGGGAAAATGAGCAGTTCTTC. The chain combines TRBV4-2 with TRBJ2-1; D is unclear. Trimming pared 4 bases from V and 7 bases from J, leaving 17 bases between. CDR3 length equals 15 residues. From germline, CDR1 is LGHNA and CDR2 YNFKEQ.

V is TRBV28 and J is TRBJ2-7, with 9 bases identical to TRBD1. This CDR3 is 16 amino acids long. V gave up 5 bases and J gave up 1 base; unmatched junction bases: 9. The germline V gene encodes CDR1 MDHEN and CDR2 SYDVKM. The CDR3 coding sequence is TGTGCCAGCAGTCGGGCGTTCGGGACAGGGTCCTACGAGCAGTACTTC. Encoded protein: CASSRAFGTGSYEQYF.

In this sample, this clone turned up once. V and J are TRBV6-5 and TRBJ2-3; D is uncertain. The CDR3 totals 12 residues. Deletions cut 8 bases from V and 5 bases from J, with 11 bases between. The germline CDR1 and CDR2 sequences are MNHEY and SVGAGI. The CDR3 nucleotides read TGTGCCAGCGGCTATCTGGGAGATACGCAGTATTTT. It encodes CASGYLGDTQYF.

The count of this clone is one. This CDR3 reads CASSDTSRGDDTQYF. CDR3 bases: TGTGCCAGCAGTGACACGTCGCGGGGGGATGATACGCAGTATTTT. The J gene is TRBJ2-3, the V gene TRBV6-1; 8 bases align to TRBD2. V lost 3 bases to trimming and J lost 6 bases; unmatched junction nucleotides: 8. This CDR3 contains 15 residues. CDR1 and CDR2 (germline): MNHNS, SASEGT.

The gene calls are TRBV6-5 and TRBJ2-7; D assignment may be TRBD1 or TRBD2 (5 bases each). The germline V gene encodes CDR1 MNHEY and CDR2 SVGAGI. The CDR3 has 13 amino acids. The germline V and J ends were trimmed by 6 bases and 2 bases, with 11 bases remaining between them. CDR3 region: CASRGTYTYEQYV. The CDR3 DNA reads TGTGCCAGCAGAGGGACCTATACCTACGAGCAGTACGTC.

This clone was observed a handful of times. In DNA, the CDR3 is TGTGCCAGCAGCGTCGGACAGAATCAGCCCCAGCATTTT. It yields the protein CASSVGQNQPQHF. The chain is built from TRBV9 and TRBJ1-5, with D possibly being TRBD1 (6 bases). Per germline, CDR1 SGDLS and CDR2 YYNGEE. This CDR3 is 13 amino acids long. The V gene lost 2 bases and the J gene lost 4 bases, with 7 bases spanning the gap.

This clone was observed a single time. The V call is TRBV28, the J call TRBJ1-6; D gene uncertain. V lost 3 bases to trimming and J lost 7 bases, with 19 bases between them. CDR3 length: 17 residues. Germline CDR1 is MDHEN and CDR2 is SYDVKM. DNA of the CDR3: TGTGCCAGCAGTTTGACACCTAGGTCCCTCCTGAATTCACCCCTCCACTTT. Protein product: CASSLTPRSLLNSPLHF. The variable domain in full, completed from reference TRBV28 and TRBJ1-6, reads DVKVTQSSRYLVKRTGEKVFLECVQDMDHENMFWYRQDPGLGLRLIYFSYDVKMKEKGDIPEGYSVSREKKERFSLILESASTNQTSMYLCASSLTPRSLLNSPLHFGNGTRLTVT.

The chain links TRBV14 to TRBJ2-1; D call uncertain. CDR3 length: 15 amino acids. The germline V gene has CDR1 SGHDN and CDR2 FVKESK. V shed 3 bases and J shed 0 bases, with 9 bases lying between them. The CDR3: CASSQEGSSYNEQFF. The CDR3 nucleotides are TGTGCCAGCAGCCAGGAAGGTAGCTCCTACAATGAGCAGTTCTTC.

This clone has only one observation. The CDR3 loop reads CASSRTDKAFF. CDR3 bases: TGTGCCAGCAGTAGAACGGACAAGGCTTTCTTT. The V gene is TRBV28, the J gene TRBJ1-1; possibly TRBD1 for D (5 bases). From germline, CDR1 is MDHEN and CDR2 SYDVKM. Trimming cost V 5 bases and J 11 bases, with 12 bases left between them. The CDR3 has 11 amino acids.

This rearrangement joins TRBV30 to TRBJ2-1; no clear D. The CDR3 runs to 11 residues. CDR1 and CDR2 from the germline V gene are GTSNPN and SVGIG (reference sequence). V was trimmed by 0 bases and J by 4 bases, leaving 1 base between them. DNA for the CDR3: TGTGCCTGGAGTGTGTACAATGAGCAGTTCTTC. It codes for CAWSVYNEQFF. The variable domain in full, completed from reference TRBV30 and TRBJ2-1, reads SQTIHQWPATLVQPVGSPLSLECTVEGTSNPNLYWYRQAAGRGLQLLFYSVGIGQISSEVPQNLSASRPQDRQFILSSKKLLLSDSGFYLCAWSVYNEQFFGPGTRLTVL.

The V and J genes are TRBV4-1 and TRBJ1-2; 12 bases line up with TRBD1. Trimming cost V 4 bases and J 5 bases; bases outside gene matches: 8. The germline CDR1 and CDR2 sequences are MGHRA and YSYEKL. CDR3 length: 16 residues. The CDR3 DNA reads TGCGCCAGCAGCCCTCACCCGGGACAGGGGGCTTATGGCTACACCTTC. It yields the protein CASSPHPGQGAYGYTF.

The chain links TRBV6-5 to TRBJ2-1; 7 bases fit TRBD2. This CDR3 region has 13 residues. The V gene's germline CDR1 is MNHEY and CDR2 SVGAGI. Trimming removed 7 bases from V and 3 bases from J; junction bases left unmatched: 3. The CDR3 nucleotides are TGTGCCAGCACTAGCGGTTACTACAATGAGCAGTTCTTC. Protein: CASTSGYYNEQFF.